This note documents a single TCR beta chain sequence. Germline lookup yields CDR1 MNHEY and CDR2 SVGAGI. V was trimmed by 8 bases and J by 3 bases, leaving 14 bases between them. The CDR3 is 13 amino acids. The data are from a study of blood T cell repertoires in COVID-19. On the study more broadly: From the United States, Italy and Spain came samples of acute and convalescent COVID-19. Sample material is recorded as cDNA or gDNA derived from T cells, B-cell-depleted T cells, or PBMCs.

The method was immunoSEQ multiplex PCR; TCRdb's version includes in-frame clones alone and lacks a portion of them. Here the sample spans around 130,000 clones, just under 85% being singletons. The V gene is TRBV6-5, the J gene TRBJ2-7; TRBD1 might be the D (6 bases). This sequence was found in a human donor in a cohort sampled during active COVID-19. Sequencing was carried out using peripheral blood. DNA for the CDR3: TGTGCCAGCCGCAAGGGGGACAACTACGAGCAGTACTTC. It yields the protein CASRKGDNYEQYF.